The 3 T cell receptor beta chains reported below all come from one sample, sequenced in a study of T cells in Graves' hyperthyroidism and ophthalmopathy. Amplified TCR beta CDR3 regions derived from RNA transcripts. First-round RT-PCR targeting the TCR CDR3 was performed with the HTBI primer set. TCRdb passed the multiplex PCR reads through MiXCR, listing each CDR3 protein once. Among 500,000 to 600,000 distinct CDR3 sequences listed, roughly a sixth were seen once. The sample comprised blood. The source is a woman aged 18 to 35 with Graves' hyperthyroidism.

This clonotype was detected only a few times. This CDR3 is CSANTGTGGNEQFF. DNA of the CDR3: TGCAGTGCTAATACCGGGACAGGGGGTAATGAGCAGTTCTTC. The chain links TRBV20-1 to TRBJ2-1, with 11 nucleotides matching TRBD1. This CDR3 region has 14 residues. The germline CDR1 and CDR2 sequences are DFQATT and SNEGSKA (reference sequence). Losses at the gene ends were 4 bases for V and 7 bases for J; bases not matched to a gene: 6.

This clonotype has only a few counts. Compared with germline, one end of the junction differs, possibly owing to a read error. The CDR3 loop is CSASLAANTGELFF. CDR3 bases: TGCAGTGCTTCGCTAGCGGCGAACACCGGGGAGCTGTTTTTC. The chain carries TRBV20-1 and TRBJ2-2, with TRBD2 identical over 7 bases. The CDR3 is made up of 14 amino acids. Germline values: CDR1 DFQATT, CDR2 SNEGSKA (reference sequence).

This clonotype was detected many times. V and J are TRBV12-3 or TRBV12-4 and TRBJ2-7; 11 positions agree with TRBD2. V lost 6 bases to trimming and J lost 7 bases; unmatched junction nucleotides: 11. This CDR3 is built from 15 residues. CDR3 sequence reads: CASSQRLAGRGEQYF. CDR3 coding DNA: TGTGCCAGCAGCCAGAGACTAGCGGGGCGGGGAGAGCAGTACTTC.